These 17 T cell receptor beta chains share one sample of origin, sequenced in a study of vaccination effects on CD4 cells after COVID-19. TCRdb's copy holds only in-frame clones and misses some; the assay was immunoSEQ multiplex PCR. Here the sample spans around 35,000 clones, about 70% being singletons. Culture lasted under 13 days before CD4+ T cell isolation. Their recognized antigens are unknown. The sample in question was CD4+ T cells from PBMCs cultured without peptide, obtained before COVID-19 vaccination. The receptors were gathered from a human donor who received a COVID-19 vaccine.

The chain links TRBV18 to TRBJ2-7; perhaps TRBD1 as D (6 bases). Looked up from germline, CDR1 is KGHSH and CDR2 is LQKENI. The CDR3 totals 13 residues. V lost 3 bases and J lost 0, with 6 bases in between. CDR3 nucleotides: TGTGCCAGCTCACCGGACAGCTCCTACGAGCAGTACTTC. Its protein product is CASSPDSSYEQYF. Full variable domain (rest looked up from reference TRBV18 and TRBJ2-7): NAGVMQNPRHLVRRRGQEARLRCSPMKGHSHVYWYRQLPEEGLKFMVYLQKENIIDESGMPKERFSAEFPKEGPSILRIQQVVRGDSAAYFCASSPDSSYEQYFGPGTRLTVT.

The table lists this clone with a few counts. The rearrangement joins TRBV5-1 to TRBJ1-6; possible D gene TRBD1, 6 bases. Germline lookup yields CDR1 SGHRS and CDR2 YFSETQ. V was pared by 0 bases and J by 6 bases, with 7 bases between. This CDR3 has 14 residues. The CDR3 region is CASSLGGGNSPLHF. The CDR3 nucleotides are TGCGCCAGCAGCTTGGGAGGGGGTAATTCACCCCTCCACTTT.

The chain carries TRBV7-8 and TRBJ1-1; TRBD1 matches 7 bases. Germline values: CDR1 SGHVS, CDR2 FQNEAQ. This CDR3 region has 14 residues. After removal of 6 bases from V and 0 bases from J, the junction contained 4 bases not matched to a gene. This CDR3 is CASSSGTVNTEAFF. The CDR3 coding sequence is TGTGCCAGCAGTTCCGGGACAGTGAACACTGAAGCTTTCTTT.

The chain recombines TRBV20-1 with TRBJ1-3, with 9 bases that match TRBD1. This CDR3 comprises 14 residues. Germline-derived CDR1 and CDR2 are DFQATT and SNEGSKA (reference sequence). With 3 bases clipped from V and 3 bases from J, the junction kept 3 bases outside the gene matches. CDR3 loop: CSASRTGDGNTIYF. Written as DNA, the CDR3 is TGCAGTGCTAGTAGGACAGGGGATGGAAACACCATATATTTT.

This clone was seen more than once but under ten times. V usage is TRBV9 and J usage is TRBJ2-2; 7 bases are shared with TRBD1. This CDR3 spans 18 amino acids. The germline V gene has CDR1 SGDLS and CDR2 YYNGEE. Trimming at V came to 4 bases and at J to 4 bases, leaving 16 bases not matched to a gene. The CDR3 DNA reads TGTGCCAGCAGCACCGCCGGAGACAGGGCGAGATCCACCGGGGAGCTGTTTTTT. Protein product: CASSTAGDRARSTGELFF. The full variable domain, rest sourced from reference TRBV9 and TRBJ2-2, is DSGVTQTPKHLITATGQRVTLRCSPRSGDLSVYWYQQSLDQGLQFLIQYYNGEERAKGNILERFSAQQFPDLHSELNLSSLELGDSALYFCASSTAGDRARSTGELFFGEGSRLTVL.

J is TRBJ2-7 and V is TRBV27; 10 nucleotides agree with TRBD1. V trimming: 10 bases; J trimming: 3 bases; junction bases outside the gene matches: 6. CDR3 length: 13 amino acids. Germline lookup yields CDR1 MNHEY and CDR2 SMNVEV (reference sequence). The chain's CDR3 is CATGDRGFYEQYF. CDR3 in DNA: TGTGCCACCGGGGACAGGGGTTTCTACGAGCAGTACTTC.

The gene calls are TRBV6-5 and TRBJ2-7; D may be TRBD2 (5 bases). Trimming left V 7 bases short and J 0 bases short, with 10 bases between. Germline V CDR1 and CDR2: MNHEY, SVGAGI. The CDR3 sequence is 13 residues long. Here the CDR3 reads CASTWRFSYEQYF. In DNA, the CDR3 is TGTGCCAGCACCTGGAGGTTCTCCTACGAGCAGTACTTC.

This chain uses TRBV7-2 with TRBJ2-1; 7 bases are shared with TRBD2. Trimming cost V 5 bases and J 7 bases; bases outside gene matches: 8. This CDR3 spans 14 amino acids. The germline V gene has CDR1 SGHTA and CDR2 FQGNSA. CDR3 sequence reads: CASSIVGSGNEQFF. Here the CDR3 DNA reads TGTGCCAGCAGCATCGTGGGTAGCGGGAATGAGCAGTTCTTC.

The sample holds a few counts of this clone. The chain has TRBV10-1 and TRBJ1-1, with a weak D call TRBD1 (5 bases). The V gene's germline CDR1 is WNHNN and CDR2 SYGVQD (reference sequence). V was pared by 2 bases and J by 5 bases, with 9 bases between. CDR3 size: 13 residues. The DNA for the CDR3 is TGCGCCAGCAGTGAGGGGGCTTGGACTGAAGCTTTCTTT. Its protein is CASSEGAWTEAFF.

The chain has TRBV14 and TRBJ2-7, with unresolved D. Looked up from germline, CDR1 is SGHDN and CDR2 is FVKESK. The CDR3 runs to 11 residues. The V end was cut by 4 bases, the J end by 12 bases, with 13 bases between. CDR3: CASSPHSRRYF. The CDR3 DNA reads TGTGCCAGCAGCCCCCATTCCCGACGGTACTTC.

The chain has TRBV19 and TRBJ2-2; D possibly corresponds to TRBD2 (6 bases). The CDR3 has 14 amino acids. Looked up from germline, CDR1 is LNHDA and CDR2 is SQIVND (reference sequence). Trimming pared 3 bases from V and 7 bases from J, leaving 12 bases between. As DNA, the CDR3 is TGTGCCAGTAGTATTGAGGAGGGGAGCGGGGAGCTGTTTTTT. Its protein is CASSIEEGSGELFF.

This chain joins TRBV12-3 or TRBV12-4 and TRBJ2-3; D tentatively fits TRBD1 or TRBD2 (5 bases each). V lost 8 bases to trimming and J lost 4 bases, with 13 bases between them. This CDR3 has 13 residues. The CDR3 region has the DNA TGTGCCAGCGGTTATGGGGACGCAGATACGCAGTATTTT. Its protein product is CASGYGDADTQYF.

This rearrangement joins TRBV5-1 to TRBJ2-5; a weak D match, TRBD1 (5 bases). This CDR3 is built from 14 residues. Germline V gene sequence: CDR1 SGHRS, CDR2 YFSETQ. V gave up 5 bases and J gave up 2 bases, with 13 bases separating them. This CDR3 is CASSEGAGQETQYF. CDR3 coding DNA: TGCGCCAGCAGTGAAGGGGCAGGGCAAGAGACCCAGTACTTC.

This sequence joins TRBV7-2 and TRBJ2-1, with TRBD2 identical over 13 bases. Trimming removed 1 base from V and 13 bases from J; junction bases left unmatched: 13. The CDR3 is made up of 17 amino acids. CDR1 is SGHTA, CDR2 FQGNSA, per germline. The CDR3, as DNA: TGTGCCAGCAGCTTAGACGGACGGCAGACTAGCGGGAGGAAACAGTTCTTC. It yields the protein CASSLDGRQTSGRKQFF.

This sequence joins TRBV20-1 and TRBJ2-3; tentatively, D is TRBD2 (6 bases). The CDR3 contains 11 residues. Between the trimmed V and J ends, which lost 5 bases and 4 bases, there was a span of 7 bases. Germline values: CDR1 DFQATT, CDR2 SNEGSKA (reference sequence). The CDR3 region has the DNA TGCAGTGCTGGGACTTCAGATACGCAGTATTTT. It codes for CSAGTSDTQYF.

This chain joins TRBV24-1 and TRBJ2-3; no clear D. Germline V lookup: CDR1 KGHDR, CDR2 SFDVKD. This CDR3 is 18 amino acids long. The V end lost 3 bases, the J end lost 2 bases, and 20 bases lay between the germline ends. CDR3 protein: CATSDLGRTQASTDTQYF. The CDR3 DNA sequence: TGTGCCACCAGTGATCTCGGCAGGACCCAAGCCTCCACAGATACGCAGTATTTT.

This sequence joins TRBV10-1 and TRBJ2-5; D assignment may be TRBD1 or TRBD2 (6 bases each). Per the germline V gene, CDR1 is WNHNN and CDR2 is SYGVQD (reference sequence). The CDR3 contains 13 residues. Trimming took 7 bases from V and 5 from J, leaving 14 bases between them. In nucleotides, the CDR3 is TGCGCCAGCAATGGGGGGCGCTGGGAGACCCAGTACTTC. This gives the protein CASNGGRWETQYF.